Given below is one T cell receptor beta chain in context. Produced via immunoSEQ multiplex PCR; TCRdb's table is partial and in-frame only. The table has hundreds of thousands of clones, around 89% seen once. These data belong to a study of shared T cell receptors in the human thymus. This CDR3 comprises 16 residues. V shed 4 bases, J shed 5 bases, and the junction held 12 bases outside the gene matches. Germline CDR1 is SGHRS and CDR2 is YFSETQ. These same data were also listed under a study on human thymus T cells. From that paper: Thymus tissue for the work was resected from patients undergoing corrective heart surgery.

V usage is TRBV5-1 and J usage is TRBJ2-5; TRBD1 agrees at 9 bases. This sequence originates from a boy in the first two years of life with a congenital heart defect. The specimen was thymocytes. The CDR3, as DNA: TGCGCCAGCAGCGCGAACCCCACAGGGGGCCAGGAGACCCAGTACTTC. Translated, it gives CASSANPTGGQETQYF.